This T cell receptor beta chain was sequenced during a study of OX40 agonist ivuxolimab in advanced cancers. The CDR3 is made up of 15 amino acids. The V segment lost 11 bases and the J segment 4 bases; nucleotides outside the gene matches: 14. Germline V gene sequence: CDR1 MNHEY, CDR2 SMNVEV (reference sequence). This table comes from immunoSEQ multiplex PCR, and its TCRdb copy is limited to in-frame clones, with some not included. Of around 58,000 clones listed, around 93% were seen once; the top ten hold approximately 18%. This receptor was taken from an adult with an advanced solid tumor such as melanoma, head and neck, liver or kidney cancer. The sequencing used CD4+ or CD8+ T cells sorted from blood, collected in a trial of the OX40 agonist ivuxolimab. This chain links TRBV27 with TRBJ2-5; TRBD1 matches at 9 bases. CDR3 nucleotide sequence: TGTGCCGTATCAAAGACAGGGGGTAAGGCAGAGACCCAGTACTTC. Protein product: CAVSKTGGKAETQYF.